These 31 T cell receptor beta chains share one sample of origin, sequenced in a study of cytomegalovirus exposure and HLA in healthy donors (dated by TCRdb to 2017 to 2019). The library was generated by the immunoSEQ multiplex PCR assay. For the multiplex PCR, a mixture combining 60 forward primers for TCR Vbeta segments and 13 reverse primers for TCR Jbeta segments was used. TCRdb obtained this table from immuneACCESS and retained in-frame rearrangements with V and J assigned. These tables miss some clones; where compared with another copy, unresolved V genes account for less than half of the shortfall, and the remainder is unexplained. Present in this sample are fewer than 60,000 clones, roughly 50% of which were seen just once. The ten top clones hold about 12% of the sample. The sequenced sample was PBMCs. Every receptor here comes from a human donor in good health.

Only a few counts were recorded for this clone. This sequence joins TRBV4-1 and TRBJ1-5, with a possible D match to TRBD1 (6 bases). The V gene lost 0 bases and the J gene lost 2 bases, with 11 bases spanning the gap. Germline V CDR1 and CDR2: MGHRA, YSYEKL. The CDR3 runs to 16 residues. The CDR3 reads CASSQDQGFGNQPQHF. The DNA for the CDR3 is TGCGCCAGCAGCCAAGATCAGGGGTTCGGCAATCAGCCCCAGCATTTT.

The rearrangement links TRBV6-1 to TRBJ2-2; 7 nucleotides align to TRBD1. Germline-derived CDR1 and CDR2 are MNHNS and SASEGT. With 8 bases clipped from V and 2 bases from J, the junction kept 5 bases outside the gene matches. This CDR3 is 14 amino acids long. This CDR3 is CASYDRDNTGELFF. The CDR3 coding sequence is TGTGCCAGCTACGACAGGGACAACACCGGGGAGCTGTTTTTT.

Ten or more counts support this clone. This CDR3 is CASSLTSKTSGGHEQYF. The CDR3 DNA reads TGCGCCAGCAGCTTAACTTCTAAGACTAGCGGGGGCCACGAGCAGTACTTC. The chain employs TRBV5-1 and TRBJ2-7; 12 bases match TRBD2. Trimming at V came to 2 bases and at J to 5 bases, leaving 11 bases not matched to a gene. CDR3 size: 17 residues. Looked up from germline, CDR1 is SGHRS and CDR2 is YFSETQ. Full variable domain (rest looked up from reference TRBV5-1 and TRBJ2-7): KAGVTQTPRYLIKTRGQQVTLSCSPISGHRSVSWYQQTPGQGLQFLFEYFSETQRNKGNFPGRFSGRQFSNSRSEMNVSTLELGDSALYLCASSLTSKTSGGHEQYFGPGTRLTVT.

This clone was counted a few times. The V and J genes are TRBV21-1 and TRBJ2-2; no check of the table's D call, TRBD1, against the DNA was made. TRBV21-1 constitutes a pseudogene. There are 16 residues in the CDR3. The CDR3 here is CASSLADRADTGELFF. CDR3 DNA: TGTGCCAGCAGCTTAGCCGACAGGGCGGACACCGGGGAGCTGTTTTTT.

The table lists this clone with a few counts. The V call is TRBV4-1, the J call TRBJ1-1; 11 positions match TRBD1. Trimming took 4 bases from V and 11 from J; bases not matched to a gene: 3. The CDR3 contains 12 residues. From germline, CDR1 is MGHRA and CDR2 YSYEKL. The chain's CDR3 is CASSRRDRGAFF. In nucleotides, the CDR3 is TGCGCCAGCAGCCGCCGGGACAGGGGGGCTTTCTTT.

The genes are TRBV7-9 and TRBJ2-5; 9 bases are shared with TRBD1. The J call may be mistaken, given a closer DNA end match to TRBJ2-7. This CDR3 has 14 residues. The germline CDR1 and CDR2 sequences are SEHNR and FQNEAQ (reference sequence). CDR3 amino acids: CASSHRDRDYEQYF. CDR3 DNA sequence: TGTGCCAGCAGCCACCGGGACAGGGACTACGAGCAGTACTTC.

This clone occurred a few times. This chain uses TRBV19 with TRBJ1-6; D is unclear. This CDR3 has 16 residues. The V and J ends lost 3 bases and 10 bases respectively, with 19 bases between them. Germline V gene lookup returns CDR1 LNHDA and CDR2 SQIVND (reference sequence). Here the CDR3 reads CASSMVFEGIESPLHF. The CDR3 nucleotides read TGTGCCAGTAGTATGGTTTTTGAGGGAATCGAGTCACCCCTCCACTTT.

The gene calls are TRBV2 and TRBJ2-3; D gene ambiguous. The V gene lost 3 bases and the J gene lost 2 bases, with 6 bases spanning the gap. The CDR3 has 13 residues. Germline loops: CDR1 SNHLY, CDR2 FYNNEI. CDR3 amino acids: CASSEGVTDTQYF. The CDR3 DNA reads TGTGCCAGCAGTGAGGGCGTCACAGATACGCAGTATTTT.

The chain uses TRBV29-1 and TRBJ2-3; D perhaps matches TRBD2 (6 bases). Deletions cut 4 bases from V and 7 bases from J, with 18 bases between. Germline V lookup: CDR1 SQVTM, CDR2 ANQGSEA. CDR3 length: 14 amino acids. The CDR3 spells CSVAGTPGANTQYF. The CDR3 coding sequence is TGCAGCGTTGCGGGGACTCCTGGCGCGAATACGCAGTATTTT.

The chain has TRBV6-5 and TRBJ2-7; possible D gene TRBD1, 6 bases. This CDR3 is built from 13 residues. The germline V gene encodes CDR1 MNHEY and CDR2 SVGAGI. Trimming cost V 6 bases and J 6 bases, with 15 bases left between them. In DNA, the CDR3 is TGTGCCAGCAGAAGACAGGTAGCTTTCGAGCAGTACTTC. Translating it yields CASRRQVAFEQYF.

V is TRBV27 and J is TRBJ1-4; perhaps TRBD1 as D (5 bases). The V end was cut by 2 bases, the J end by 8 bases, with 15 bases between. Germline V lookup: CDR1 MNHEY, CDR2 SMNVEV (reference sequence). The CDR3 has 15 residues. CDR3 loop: CASSLTSGNYEKLFF. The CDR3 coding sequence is TGTGCCAGCAGTTTAACATCAGGGAACTACGAAAAACTGTTTTTT. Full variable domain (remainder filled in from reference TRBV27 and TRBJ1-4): EAQVTQNPRYLITVTGKKLTVTCSQNMNHEYMSWYRQDPGLGLRQIYYSMNVEVTDKGDVPEGYKVSRKEKRNFPLILESPSPNQTSLYFCASSLTSGNYEKLFFGSGTQLSVL.

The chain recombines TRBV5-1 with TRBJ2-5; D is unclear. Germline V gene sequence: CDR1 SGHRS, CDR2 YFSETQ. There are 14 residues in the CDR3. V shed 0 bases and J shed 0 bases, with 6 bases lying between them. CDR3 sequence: CASSLEPYQETQYF. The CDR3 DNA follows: TGCGCCAGCAGCTTGGAGCCGTACCAAGAGACCCAGTACTTC.

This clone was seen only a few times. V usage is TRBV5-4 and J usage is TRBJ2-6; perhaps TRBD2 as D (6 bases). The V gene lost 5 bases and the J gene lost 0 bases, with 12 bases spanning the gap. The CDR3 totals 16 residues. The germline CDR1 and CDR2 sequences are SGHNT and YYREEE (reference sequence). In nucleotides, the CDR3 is TGTGCCAGCAGGCGGGACTGGAGCTCTGGGGCCAACGTCCTGACTTTC. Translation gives CASRRDWSSGANVLTF.

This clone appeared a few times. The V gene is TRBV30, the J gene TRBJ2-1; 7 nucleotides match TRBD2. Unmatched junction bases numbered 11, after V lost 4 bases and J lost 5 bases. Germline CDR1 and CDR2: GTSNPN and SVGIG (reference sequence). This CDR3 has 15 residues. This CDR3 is CAWTARGSAHNEQFF. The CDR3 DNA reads TGTGCCTGGACCGCGCGGGGGTCGGCCCACAATGAGCAGTTCTTC.

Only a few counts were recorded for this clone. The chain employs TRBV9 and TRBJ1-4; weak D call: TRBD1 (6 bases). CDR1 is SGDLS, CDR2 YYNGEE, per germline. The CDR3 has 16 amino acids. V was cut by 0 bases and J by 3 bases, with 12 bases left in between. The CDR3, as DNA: TGTGCCAGCAGCGTAGGTTCTGGGGGCGCTAATGAAAAACTGTTTTTT. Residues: CASSVGSGGANEKLFF. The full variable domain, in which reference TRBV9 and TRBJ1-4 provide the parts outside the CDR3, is DSGVTQTPKHLITATGQRVTLRCSPRSGDLSVYWYQQSLDQGLQFLIQYYNGEERAKGNILERFSAQQFPDLHSELNLSSLELGDSALYFCASSVGSGGANEKLFFGSGTQLSVL.

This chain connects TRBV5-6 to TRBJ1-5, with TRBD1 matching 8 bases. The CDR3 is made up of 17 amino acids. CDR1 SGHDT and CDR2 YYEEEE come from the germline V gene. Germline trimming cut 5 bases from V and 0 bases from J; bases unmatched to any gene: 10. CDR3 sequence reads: CASRRSRGHDSNQPQHF. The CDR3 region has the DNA TGTGCCAGCAGACGATCCAGGGGGCACGATAGCAATCAGCCCCAGCATTTT. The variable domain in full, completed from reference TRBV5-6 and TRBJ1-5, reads DAGVTQSPTHLIKTRGQQVTLRCSPKSGHDTVSWYQQALGQGPQFIFQYYEEEERQRGNFPDRFSGHQFPNYSSELNVNALLLGDSALYLCASRRSRGHDSNQPQHFGDGTRLSIL.

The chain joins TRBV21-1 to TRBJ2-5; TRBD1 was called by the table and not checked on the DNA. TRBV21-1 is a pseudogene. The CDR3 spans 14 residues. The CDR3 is CASSARQGQETQYF. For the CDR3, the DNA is TGTGCCAGCAGCGCCCGACAGGGTCAAGAGACCCAGTACTTC.

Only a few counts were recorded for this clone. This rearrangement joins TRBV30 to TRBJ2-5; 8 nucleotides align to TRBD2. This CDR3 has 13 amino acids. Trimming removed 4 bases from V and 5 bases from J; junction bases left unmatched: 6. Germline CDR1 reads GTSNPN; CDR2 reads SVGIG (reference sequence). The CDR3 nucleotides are TGTGCCTGGAATGGCGGGGGGTTGGAGACCCAGTACTTC. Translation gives CAWNGGGLETQYF.

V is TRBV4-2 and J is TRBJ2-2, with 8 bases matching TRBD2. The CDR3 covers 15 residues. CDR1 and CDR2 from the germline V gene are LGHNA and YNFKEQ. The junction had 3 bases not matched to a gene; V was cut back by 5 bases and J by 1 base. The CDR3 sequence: CASSESGGNTGELFF. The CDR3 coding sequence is TGTGCCAGCAGCGAGAGCGGGGGGAACACCGGGGAGCTGTTTTTT.

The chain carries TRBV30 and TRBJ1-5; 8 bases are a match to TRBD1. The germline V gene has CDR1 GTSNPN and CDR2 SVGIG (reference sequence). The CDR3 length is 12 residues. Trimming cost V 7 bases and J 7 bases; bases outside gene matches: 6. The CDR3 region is CAFGQGWQPQHF. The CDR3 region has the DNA TGTGCCTTCGGACAGGGATGGCAGCCCCAGCATTTT.

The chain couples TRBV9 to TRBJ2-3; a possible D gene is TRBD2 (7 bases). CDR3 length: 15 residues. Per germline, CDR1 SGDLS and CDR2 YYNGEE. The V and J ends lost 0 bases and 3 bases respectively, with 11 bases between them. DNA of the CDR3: TGTGCCAGCAGCGTAGAGGGGGGGGCGACAGATACGCAGTATTTT. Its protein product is CASSVEGGATDTQYF.

The CDR3 is CASTPGQGRGNEQFF. CDR3 DNA: TGTGCCAGTACCCCGGGACAGGGCAGGGGCAATGAGCAGTTCTTC. The chain combines TRBV19 with TRBJ2-1; 9 bases are shared with TRBD1. Germline loops: CDR1 LNHDA, CDR2 SQIVND (reference sequence). V was clipped by 7 bases and J by 6 bases; unmatched bases: 10. The CDR3 contains 15 residues.

The CDR3, as DNA: TGTGCCACCAGCAGATCCCGCGGACAGGACAGGAACACTGAAGCTTTCTTT. Protein product: CATSRSRGQDRNTEAFF. The chain is built from TRBV15 and TRBJ1-1; 7 bases are a match to TRBD1. The V gene end was trimmed by 2 bases and the J gene end by 1 base; junction bases not matched to a gene: 10. Per the germline V gene, CDR1 is LNHNV and CDR2 is YYDKDF (reference sequence). This CDR3 comprises 17 residues.

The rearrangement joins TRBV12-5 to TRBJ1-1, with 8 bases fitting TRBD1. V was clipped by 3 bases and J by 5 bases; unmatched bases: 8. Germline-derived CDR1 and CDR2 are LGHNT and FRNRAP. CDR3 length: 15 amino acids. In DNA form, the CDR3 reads TGTGCTAGTGGTTTCACGTGGACAGGGTGGACTGAAGCTTTCTTT. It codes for CASGFTWTGWTEAFF.

In DNA form, the CDR3 reads TGTGCCAGCAGCAAATCAGTTTCGGGGGACAGTGAAGCTTTCTTT. Protein product: CASSKSVSGDSEAFF. This rearrangement joins TRBV21-1 to TRBJ1-1; TRBD1, as called in the table, went unchecked against the DNA. TRBV21-1 is an annotated pseudogene. This CDR3 spans 15 amino acids.

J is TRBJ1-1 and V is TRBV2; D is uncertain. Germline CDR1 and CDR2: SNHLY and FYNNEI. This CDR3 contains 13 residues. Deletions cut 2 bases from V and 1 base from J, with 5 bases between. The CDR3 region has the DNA TGTGCCAGCAGTGAACAGTGGAACACTGAAGCTTTCTTT. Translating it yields CASSEQWNTEAFF. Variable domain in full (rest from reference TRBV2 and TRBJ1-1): EPEVTQTPSHQVTQMGQEVILRCVPISNHLYFYWYRQILGQKVEFLVSFYNNEISEKSEIFDDQFSVERPDGSNFTLKIRSTKLEDSAMYFCASSEQWNTEAFFGQGTRLTVV.

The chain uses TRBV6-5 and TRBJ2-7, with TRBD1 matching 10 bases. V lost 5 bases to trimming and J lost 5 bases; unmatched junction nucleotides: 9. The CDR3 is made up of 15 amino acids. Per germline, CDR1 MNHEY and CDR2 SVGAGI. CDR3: CASSISGQGIHEQYF. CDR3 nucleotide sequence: TGTGCCAGCAGTATATCGGGACAGGGGATCCACGAGCAGTACTTC.

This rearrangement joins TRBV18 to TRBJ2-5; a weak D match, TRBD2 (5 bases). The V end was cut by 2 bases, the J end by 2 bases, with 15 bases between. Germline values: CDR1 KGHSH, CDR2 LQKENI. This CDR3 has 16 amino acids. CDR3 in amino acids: CASSPSGGRGQETQYF. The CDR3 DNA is TGTGCCAGCTCACCAAGTGGCGGGCGTGGGCAAGAGACCCAGTACTTC.

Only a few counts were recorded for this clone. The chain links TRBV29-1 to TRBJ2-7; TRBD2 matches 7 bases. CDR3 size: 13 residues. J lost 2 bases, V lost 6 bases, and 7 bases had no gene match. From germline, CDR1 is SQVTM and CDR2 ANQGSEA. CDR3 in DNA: TGCAGCGTGGAGGGAGGGCCCCCCTACGAGCAGTACTTC. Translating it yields CSVEGGPPYEQYF.

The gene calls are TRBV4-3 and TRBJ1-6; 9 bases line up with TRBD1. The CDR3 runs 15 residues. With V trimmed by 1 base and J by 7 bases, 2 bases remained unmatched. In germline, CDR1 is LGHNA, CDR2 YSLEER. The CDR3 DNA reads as TGCGCCAGCAGCCAAGGGACAGGGGAAAATTCACCCCTCCACTTT. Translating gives CASSQGTGENSPLHF.

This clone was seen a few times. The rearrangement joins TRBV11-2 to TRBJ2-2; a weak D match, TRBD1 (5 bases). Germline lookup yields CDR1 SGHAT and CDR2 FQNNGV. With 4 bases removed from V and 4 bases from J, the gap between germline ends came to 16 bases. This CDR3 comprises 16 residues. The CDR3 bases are TGTGCCAGCAGCTCCCGACAGAACAAGGGCACCGGGGAGCTGTTTTTT. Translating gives CASSSRQNKGTGELFF.